A selection of T cell receptor beta chains follows, all from one sample in a study of blood T cell repertoires in COVID-19. Here immunoSEQ multiplex PCR was the method, and the copy in TCRdb shows in-frame clones only, minus some. Of approximately 170,000 clones listed, around 80% are singletons. Source material: peripheral blood. Receptors were obtained from a woman between 45 and 65 years old with acute or convalescent COVID-19. CDR3s include the opening cysteine and the closing phenylalanine or tryptophan. The D gene is left open where the match is weak. Some rows mark clone size as missing; the rest say once, few, many or name a class of expanded clone.

size: few; J: TRBJ1-2; V: TRBV28; D: -; DNA: TGTGCCAGCAGCCCCCACGACAAGCCAGATGGCTACACCTTC; CDR3: CASSPHDKPDGYTF
size: -; J: TRBJ2-2; V: TRBV5-1; D: TRBD2; DNA: TGCGCCAGCAGCGTGGGCAGCGGGGGGAACACCGGGGAGCTGTTTTTT; CDR3: CASSVGSGGNTGELFF
size: few; J: TRBJ1-5; V: TRBV30; D: -; DNA: TGTGCCTGGAGTGCAAGGGGCAGAAGCAATCAGCCCCAGCATTTT; CDR3: CAWSARGRSNQPQHF
size: -; J: TRBJ2-6; V: TRBV7-2; D: -; DNA: TGTGCCAGCAGCTTACTATTCGATGGGAGACCCTCTGGGGCCAACGTCCTGACTTTC; CDR3: CASSLLFDGRPSGANVLTF
size: -; J: TRBJ2-2; V: TRBV6-2/TRBV6-3; D: TRBD2; DNA: TGTGCCAGCAGTTACGTTCCGGGGGGCACCGGGGAGCTGTTTTTT; CDR3: CASSYVPGGTGELFF
size: once; J: TRBJ1-4; V: TRBV18; D: TRBD1; DNA: TGTGCCAGCTCACCGAGGGGGCGCGAGGGAAAACTGTTTTTT; CDR3: CASSPRGREGKLFF
size: -; J: TRBJ1-1; V: TRBV20-1; D: TRBD1; DNA: TGCAGTGCTGGTACAGGGGTAGCTTTCTTT; CDR3: CSAGTGVAFF
size: -; J: TRBJ1-6; V: TRBV5-1; D: -; DNA: TGCGCCAGCAGCTTGATCGACAATAATTCACCCCTCCACTTT; CDR3: CASSLIDNNSPLHF
size: -; J: TRBJ1-6; V: TRBV28; D: -; DNA: TGTGCCAGCTCCGCCAGGGGTAGTTCACCCCTCCACTTT; CDR3: CASSARGSSPLHF
size: -; J: TRBJ2-2; V: TRBV11-3; D: TRBD1; DNA: TGTGCCAGCAGCGGCCGGACAGGGAACACCGGGGAGCTGTTTTTT; CDR3: CASSGRTGNTGELFF
size: -; J: TRBJ2-7; V: TRBV6-2/TRBV6-3; D: -; DNA: TGTGCCAGCAGTTACCCGGGTGATCGGGAGCAGTACTTC; CDR3: CASSYPGDREQYF
size: -; J: TRBJ1-2; V: TRBV18; D: -; DNA: TGTGCCAGCCGGAGCGGGACCTCCATGGGGGGAGGCTATGGCTACACCTTC; CDR3: CASRSGTSMGGGYGYTF
size: -; J: TRBJ2-2; V: TRBV7-7; D: -; DNA: TGTACTAGCAGCTTAGGCAGGGAAGGTACCGGGGAGCTGTTTTTT; CDR3: CTSSLGREGTGELFF
size: -; J: TRBJ1-5; V: TRBV19; D: -; DNA: TGTGCCAGTAGCCGCGAGAGAGGGAGGGGTCAGCCCCAGCATTTT; CDR3: CASSRERGRGQPQHF
size: -; J: TRBJ2-3; V: TRBV15; D: -; DNA: TGTGCCACCAGCAGAGATCTTCTAGTTAACACAGATACGCAGTATTTT; CDR3: CATSRDLLVNTDTQYF
size: -; J: TRBJ2-1; V: TRBV7-9; D: TRBD2; DNA: TGTGCCAGCAGCAGCGATTGGCGGGAGTGGGATGAGCAGTTCTTC; CDR3: CASSSDWREWDEQFF
size: -; J: TRBJ1-2; V: TRBV7-2; D: TRBD1; DNA: TGTGCCAGCAGCATCCGTCCGGGACAGGACTATGGCTACACCTTC; CDR3: CASSIRPGQDYGYTF
size: -; J: TRBJ1-1; V: TRBV4-1; D: -; DNA: TGCGCCAGCAGCCAAGATCTCGGTAACACTGAAGCTTTCTTT; CDR3: CASSQDLGNTEAFF
size: -; J: TRBJ2-3; V: TRBV6-2/TRBV6-3; D: -; DNA: TGTGCCAGCAGTTACTATTTTCAGGGTACGCAGTATTTT; CDR3: CASSYYFQGTQYF
size: -; J: TRBJ1-5; V: TRBV6-1; D: TRBD1; DNA: TGTGCCAGCAGTGAGAGCAGGGGGCGGCAGCCCCAGCATTTT; CDR3: CASSESRGRQPQHF
size: few; J: TRBJ1-5; V: TRBV19; D: -; DNA: TGTGCCAGTAGCGACGGGGTGGGGAATCAGCCCCAGCATTTT; CDR3: CASSDGVGNQPQHF
size: few; J: TRBJ1-1; V: TRBV28; D: TRBD1; DNA: TGTGCCAGCAGCTCCTTCGGACAGGGGAGAACTGAAGCTTTCTTT; CDR3: CASSSFGQGRTEAFF
size: -; J: TRBJ1-2; V: TRBV28; D: -; DNA: TGTGCCAGCAGTTCTCGGGGGGCAGGGTATGGCTACACCTTC; CDR3: CASSSRGAGYGYTF
size: -; J: TRBJ1-2; V: TRBV25-1; D: TRBD1; DNA: TGTGCCAGCACCAAGGGGGACAGGGGATCCTATGGCTACACCTTC; CDR3: CASTKGDRGSYGYTF
size: -; J: TRBJ1-3; V: TRBV5-1; D: -; DNA: TGCGCCAGCAGCCCGGTGGAGGAGACGCTCGCAAACACCATATATTTT; CDR3: CASSPVEETLANTIYF
size: -; J: TRBJ1-1; V: TRBV5-4; D: -; DNA: TGTGCCAGCAGCTTCGACGCGGACACTGAAGCTTTCTTT; CDR3: CASSFDADTEAFF
size: -; J: TRBJ2-7; V: TRBV25-1; D: -; DNA: TGTGCCAGCAGTGAAGTAGCTCACTACGAGCAGTACTTC; CDR3: CASSEVAHYEQYF
size: -; J: TRBJ1-2; V: TRBV6-5; D: TRBD1; DNA: TGTGCCAGCAGTTATCGGACAGGGAACAACTATGGCTACACCTTC; CDR3: CASSYRTGNNYGYTF
size: -; J: TRBJ2-3; V: TRBV18; D: -; DNA: TGTGCCAGCTCACTCCGGGAAAGCACAGATACGCAGTATTTT; CDR3: CASSLRESTDTQYF
size: -; J: TRBJ2-3; V: TRBV18; D: -; DNA: TGTGCCAGCTCACCCTCCGGGACTGTTACAGATACGCAGTATTTT; CDR3: CASSPSGTVTDTQYF
size: -; J: TRBJ2-7; V: TRBV7-2; D: TRBD1; DNA: TGTGCCAGCAGCTTAGTTGGGGGGACAGGTTCCTACGAGCAGTACTTC; CDR3: CASSLVGGTGSYEQYF
size: -; J: TRBJ1-2; V: TRBV5-4; D: -; DNA: TGTGCCAGCAGTTACGGACAGATCAATGGCTACACCTTC; CDR3: CASSYGQINGYTF
size: -; J: TRBJ2-3; V: TRBV23-1; D: -; DNA: TGCGCCAGCAGTCAAGTGGTAGTAGGTAGCGGACGCCGGAGCACAGATACGCAGTATTTT; CDR3: CASSQVVVGSGRRSTDTQYF
size: -; J: TRBJ1-5; V: TRBV9; D: TRBD1; DNA: TGTGCCAGCAGGGGCGACAGGGGCAATCAGCCCCAGCATTTT; CDR3: CASRGDRGNQPQHF
size: -; J: TRBJ1-1; V: TRBV5-5; D: -; DNA: TGTGCCAGCAGCTTCTCCGGGGGGAAGTTTTTCTTT; CDR3: CASSFSGGKFFF
size: -; J: TRBJ1-5; V: TRBV7-8; D: -; DNA: TGTGCCAGCAGCTTAGCAGGGGTCGTTAATCAGCCCCAGCATTTT; CDR3: CASSLAGVVNQPQHF
size: -; J: TRBJ1-1; V: TRBV7-2; D: TRBD1; DNA: TGTGCCAGCTCGCTTGTAGGGGGCGGGAACACTGAAGCTTTCTTT; CDR3: CASSLVGGGNTEAFF
size: -; J: TRBJ2-1; V: TRBV4-3; D: -; DNA: TGCGCCAGCAGCTTATCTTGGAACCCCATAGCGGCCGACTACAATGAGCAGTTCTTC; CDR3: CASSLSWNPIAADYNEQFF
size: once; J: TRBJ1-5; V: TRBV2; D: -; DNA: TGTGCCAGCAGTGATTTTCGGCCAGACTATAGCAATCAGCCCCAGCATTTT; CDR3: CASSDFRPDYSNQPQHF
size: -; J: TRBJ2-5; V: TRBV15; D: -; DNA: TGTGCCACCAGCAGAGGGGACTACCAAGAGACCCAGTACTTC; CDR3: CATSRGDYQETQYF
size: -; J: TRBJ1-1; V: TRBV2; D: -; DNA: TGTGCCACCGGGGGGCCCACTGAAGCTTTCTTT; CDR3: CATGGPTEAFF
size: -; J: TRBJ2-6; V: TRBV18; D: -; DNA: TGTGCCAGCTCACCACCGACAGCCTATTCTGGGGCCAACGTCCTGACTTTC; CDR3: CASSPPTAYSGANVLTF
size: -; J: TRBJ1-5; V: TRBV24-1; D: TRBD1; DNA: TGTGCCACTGGGACAGGCCCTCTGCCCCAGCATTTT; CDR3: CATGTGPLPQHF
size: -; J: TRBJ1-6; V: TRBV5-5; D: -; DNA: TGTGCCAGCAGTTTTTCCAGGGCCGCCAGCTCACCCCTCCACTTT; CDR3: CASSFSRAASSPLHF
size: -; J: TRBJ2-7; V: TRBV7-9; D: TRBD1; DNA: TGTGCCAGCAGCCCCGGACAGGGGACCTACGAGCAGTACTTC; CDR3: CASSPGQGTYEQYF
size: -; J: TRBJ1-1; V: TRBV9; D: TRBD1; DNA: TGTGCCAGCAGTCTCTTCCCGGGACAGGAAGCTTTCTTT; CDR3: CASSLFPGQEAFF
size: -; J: TRBJ2-5; V: TRBV19; D: TRBD1; DNA: TGTGCCAGTAGTCAAACAGGGGGCTCAGAGACCCAGTACTTC; CDR3: CASSQTGGSETQYF
size: -; J: TRBJ1-6; V: TRBV5-5; D: -; DNA: TGTGCCAGCAGCTTTTCAGGTTATAATTCACCCCTCCACTTT; CDR3: CASSFSGYNSPLHF
size: once; J: TRBJ2-7; V: TRBV24-1; D: TRBD1; DNA: TGTGCCACCAGTGATTCGAGGGACAGGGCCCACGAGCAGTACTTC; CDR3: CATSDSRDRAHEQYF
size: -; J: TRBJ1-6; V: TRBV4-3; D: -; DNA: TGCGCCAGCAGCCAAGGATTGGGGGGAAATTCACCCCTCCACTTT; CDR3: CASSQGLGGNSPLHF
size: -; J: TRBJ2-2; V: TRBV29-1; D: TRBD2; DNA: TGCAGCGTTGAAGAGACTAGCGGGAGCTTCACCGGGGAGCTGTTTTTT; CDR3: CSVEETSGSFTGELFF
size: -; J: TRBJ2-6; V: TRBV9; D: TRBD1; DNA: TGTGCCAGCGAAGGGACAGGAAGGACTGGGGCCAACGTCCTGACTTTC; CDR3: CASEGTGRTGANVLTF
size: few; J: TRBJ2-7; V: TRBV11-2; D: TRBD1; DNA: TGTGCCAGCAGCTTCGGGACAGCGCCTTACGAGCAGTACTTC; CDR3: CASSFGTAPYEQYF
size: once; J: TRBJ2-7; V: TRBV15; D: -; DNA: TGTGCCACCAGCAGAGGACAGGATGGCTCCTACGAGCAGTACTTC; CDR3: CATSRGQDGSYEQYF
size: -; J: TRBJ1-5; V: TRBV5-8; D: TRBD1; DNA: TGTGCCAGCACCCTCACGAAGGGACAGGGCGGATATGGCAATCAGCCCCAGCATTTT; CDR3: CASTLTKGQGGYGNQPQHF
size: -; J: TRBJ1-5; V: TRBV5-6; D: -; DNA: TGTGCCAGCAGCTCCATACAGGGCCCCTCCTGGGGTCAGCCCCAGCATTTT; CDR3: CASSSIQGPSWGQPQHF
size: -; J: TRBJ2-1; V: TRBV6-2/TRBV6-3; D: -; DNA: TGTGCCAGCAGTTACCCCAGGACCATAGGAGGCAATGAGCAGTTCTTC; CDR3: CASSYPRTIGGNEQFF
size: -; J: TRBJ1-3; V: TRBV3-1/TRBV3-2; D: -; DNA: TGTGCCAGCAGCCAATGGGAGACGTCCCTCTCTGGAAACACCATATATTTT; CDR3: CASSQWETSLSGNTIYF